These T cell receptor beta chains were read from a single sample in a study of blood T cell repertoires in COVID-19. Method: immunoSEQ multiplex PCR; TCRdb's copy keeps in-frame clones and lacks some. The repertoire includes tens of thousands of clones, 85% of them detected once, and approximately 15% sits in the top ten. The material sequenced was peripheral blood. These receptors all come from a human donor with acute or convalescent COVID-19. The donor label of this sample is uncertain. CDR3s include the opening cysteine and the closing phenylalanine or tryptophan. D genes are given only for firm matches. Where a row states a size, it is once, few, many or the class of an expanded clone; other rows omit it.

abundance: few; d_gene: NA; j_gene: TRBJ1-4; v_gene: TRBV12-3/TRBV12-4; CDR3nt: TGTGCCAGCAGACTACAGGGAAACGAAAAACTGTTTTTT; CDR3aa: CASRLQGNEKLFF
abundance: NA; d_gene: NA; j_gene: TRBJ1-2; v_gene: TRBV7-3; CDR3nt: TGTGCCAGCAGCTTAAATGCAGGGAACTATGGCTACACCTTC; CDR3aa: CASSLNAGNYGYTF
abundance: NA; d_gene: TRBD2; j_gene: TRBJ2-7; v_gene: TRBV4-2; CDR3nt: TGTGCCAGCAGCCAAGTAGCGGGGGCCTCCTACGAGCAGTACTTC; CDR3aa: CASSQVAGASYEQYF
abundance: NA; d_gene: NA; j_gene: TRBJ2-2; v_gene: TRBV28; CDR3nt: TGTGCCAGCAGTACCCCCCCTGGGCGGGGTAACACCGGGGAGCTGTTTTTT; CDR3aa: CASSTPPGRGNTGELFF
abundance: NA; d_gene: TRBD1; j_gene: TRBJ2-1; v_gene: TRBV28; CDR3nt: TGTGCCAGCAGACAAGGACAGGGGAACAATGAGCAGTTCTTC; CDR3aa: CASRQGQGNNEQFF
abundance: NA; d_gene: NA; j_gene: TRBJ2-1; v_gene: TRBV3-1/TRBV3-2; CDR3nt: TGTGCCAGCAGCCACAGTGACAGATCCTACAATGAGCAGTTCTTC; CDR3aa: CASSHSDRSYNEQFF
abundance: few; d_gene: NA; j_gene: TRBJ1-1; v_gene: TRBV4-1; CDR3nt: TGCGCCAGCAGCCAAGAAGGGGAGGGCACTGAAGCTTTCTTT; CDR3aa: CASSQEGEGTEAFF
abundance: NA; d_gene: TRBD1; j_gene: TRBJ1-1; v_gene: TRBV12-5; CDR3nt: TGTGCTAGTGGGGGACAGGTGAACACTGAAGCTTTCTTT; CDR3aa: CASGGQVNTEAFF
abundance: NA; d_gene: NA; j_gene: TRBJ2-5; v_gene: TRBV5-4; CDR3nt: TGTGCCAGCAGCTTGGTCGGCGGCCAAGAGACCCAGTACTTC; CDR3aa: CASSLVGGQETQYF
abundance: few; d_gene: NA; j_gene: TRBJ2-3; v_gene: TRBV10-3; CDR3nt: TGTGCCATCAGCATGGGGCAGTACACAGATACGCAGTATTTT; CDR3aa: CAISMGQYTDTQYF
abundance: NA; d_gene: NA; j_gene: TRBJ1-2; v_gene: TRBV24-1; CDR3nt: TGTGCCACCAGTGATTCGCCACTAAACTATGGCTACACCTTC; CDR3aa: CATSDSPLNYGYTF
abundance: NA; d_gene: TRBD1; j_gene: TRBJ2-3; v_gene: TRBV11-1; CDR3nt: TGTGCCAGCAGCTTAGGGACAGGGGGCATCACAGATACGCAGTATTTT; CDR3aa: CASSLGTGGITDTQYF
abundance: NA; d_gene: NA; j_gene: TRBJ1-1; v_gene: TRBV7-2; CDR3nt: TGTGCCAGCAGCTTAGGCCGGGGGGGGGACACTGAAGCTTTCTTT; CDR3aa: CASSLGRGGDTEAFF
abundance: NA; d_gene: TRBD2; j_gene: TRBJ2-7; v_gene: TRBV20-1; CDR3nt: TGCAGTGCTAGTAGGACTAGCGGGAATTCCCTCAAGGGGGGCGAGCAGTACTTC; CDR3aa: CSASRTSGNSLKGGEQYF
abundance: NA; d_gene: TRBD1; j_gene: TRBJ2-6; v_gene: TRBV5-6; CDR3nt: TGTGCCAGCAGCTTGACGTTGACAGGGCATGGAGGGGCCAACGTCCTGACTTTC; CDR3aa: CASSLTLTGHGGANVLTF
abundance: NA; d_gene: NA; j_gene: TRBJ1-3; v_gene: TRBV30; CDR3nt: TGTGCCTGGAGTGGCGGCTCTGGAAACACCATATATTTT; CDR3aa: CAWSGGSGNTIYF
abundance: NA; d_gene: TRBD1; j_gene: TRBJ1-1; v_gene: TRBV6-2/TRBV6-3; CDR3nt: TGTGCCAGCAGTTATCCCGGACAGGCCCGATTGAACACTGAAGCTTTCTTT; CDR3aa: CASSYPGQARLNTEAFF